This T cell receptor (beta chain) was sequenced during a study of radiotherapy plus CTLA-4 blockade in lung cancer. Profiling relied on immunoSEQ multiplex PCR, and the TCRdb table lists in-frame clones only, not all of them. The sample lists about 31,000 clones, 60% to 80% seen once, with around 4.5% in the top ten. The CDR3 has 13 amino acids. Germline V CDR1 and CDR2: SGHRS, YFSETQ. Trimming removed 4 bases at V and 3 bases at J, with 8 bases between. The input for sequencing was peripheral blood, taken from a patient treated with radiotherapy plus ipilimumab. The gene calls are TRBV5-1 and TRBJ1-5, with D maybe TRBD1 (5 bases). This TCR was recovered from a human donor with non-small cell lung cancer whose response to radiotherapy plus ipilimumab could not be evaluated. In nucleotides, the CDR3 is TGCGCCAGCAGCGCAGGGCACAATCAGCCCCAGCATTTT. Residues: CASSAGHNQPQHF.